This entry lists 20 T cell receptor beta chains sequenced from one sample in a study of T cells in localized non-small cell lung cancer. Some clones are missing from TCRdb's copy, which holds only in-frame ones; the method was immunoSEQ multiplex PCR. This table has about 74,000 clones, roughly 83% appearing once. This sample comprised peripheral blood, obtained before any cancer treatment. The receptors derive from a female donor over 55 with stage I lung adenocarcinoma.

This chain connects TRBV7-6 to TRBJ2-1; D ambiguous. V was trimmed by 0 bases and J by 6 bases, leaving 6 bases between them. The CDR3 contains 13 residues. CDR1 is SGHVS, CDR2 FNYEAQ, per germline. For the CDR3, the DNA is TGTGCCAGCAGCTTAGCGGGAATCAATGAGCAGTTCTTC. Translating it yields CASSLAGINEQFF.

The chain uses TRBV27 and TRBJ1-1; D not certain. This CDR3 comprises 13 residues. V shed 4 bases and J shed 0 bases, with 6 bases lying between them. The germline gives CDR1 MNHEY, CDR2 SMNVEV (reference sequence). CDR3 sequence: CASSSTVNTEAFF. The CDR3 DNA reads TGTGCCAGCAGTTCCACCGTGAACACTGAAGCTTTCTTT.

V is TRBV5-1 and J is TRBJ2-7, with D possibly TRBD1 on 5 matching bases. Trimming left V 0 bases short and J 0 bases short, with 13 bases between. The CDR3 sequence is 16 residues long. Germline V lookup: CDR1 SGHRS, CDR2 YFSETQ. CDR3 sequence: CASSLEVAGFSYEQYF. CDR3 in DNA: TGCGCCAGCAGCTTGGAGGTTGCAGGGTTCTCCTACGAGCAGTACTTC.

This chain joins TRBV7-9 and TRBJ2-2; possibly TRBD1 or TRBD2 for D (6 bases each). Germline V gives CDR1 SEHNR, CDR2 FQNEAQ (reference sequence). The CDR3 length is 13 residues. CDR3 loop: CVGGTSGTGELFF. DNA for the CDR3: TGTGTAGGGGGGACAAGCGGAACCGGGGAGCTGTTTTTT. Complete variable domain (other parts from reference TRBV7-9 and TRBJ2-2): DTGVSQNPRHKITKRGQNVTFRCDPISEHNRLYWYRQTLGQGPEFLTYFQNEAQLEKSRLLSDRFSAERPKGSFSTLEIQRTEQGDSAMYLCVGGTSGTGELFFGEGSRLTVL.

This clone occurred a few times. The gene calls are TRBV7-3 and TRBJ1-1; 11 nucleotides align to TRBD1. This CDR3 comprises 15 residues. J lost 4 bases, V lost 0 bases, and 1 base had no gene match. Germline values: CDR1 SGHTA, CDR2 FQGTGA. The chain's CDR3 is CASSLTGQGGTEAFF. CDR3 coding DNA: TGTGCCAGCAGCTTAACGGGACAGGGGGGCACTGAAGCTTTCTTT.

The V and J genes are TRBV10-1 and TRBJ2-1; TRBD2 agrees at 11 bases. Per the germline V gene, CDR1 is WNHNN and CDR2 is SYGVQD (reference sequence). This CDR3 is 18 amino acids long. The ends lost 10 bases at V and 4 bases at J; junction bases unmatched: 18. The CDR3 loop reads CATQTGTSGAGGYNEQFF. The DNA of the CDR3 is TGCGCCACCCAAACCGGGACTAGCGGTGCGGGGGGTTACAATGAGCAGTTCTTC.

In its sample, this clone was seen a few times. J is TRBJ1-2 and V is TRBV9; D is perhaps TRBD1 (6 bases). This CDR3 comprises 14 residues. Trimming removed 5 bases at V and 3 bases at J, with 14 bases between. Per the germline V gene, CDR1 is SGDLS and CDR2 is YYNGEE. The CDR3 sequence is CASRPLRGYYGYTF. The CDR3 DNA follows: TGTGCCAGCAGACCACTCAGGGGCTACTATGGCTACACCTTC.

The rearrangement links TRBV6-6 to TRBJ2-2; D gene ambiguous. The V and J ends lost 5 bases and 3 bases respectively, with 7 bases between them. CDR3 length equals 13 residues. Germline loops: CDR1 MNHNY, CDR2 SVGAGI (reference sequence). CDR3 coding DNA: TGTGCCAGCAGTAAAGAGTACACCGGGGAGCTGTTTTTT. Translating it yields CASSKEYTGELFF.

This clone was detected only a few times. The chain has TRBV6-1 and TRBJ2-2; either TRBD1 or TRBD2 may fit D (5 bases each). This CDR3 spans 16 amino acids. CDR1 is MNHNS, CDR2 SASEGT, per germline. Trimming shortened V by 3 bases and J by 1 base, and 12 bases separated the two germline ends. The CDR3 loop is CASSDHTGLNTGELFF. CDR3 coding DNA: TGTGCCAGCAGTGACCATACGGGGCTGAACACCGGGGAGCTGTTTTTT.

The chain joins TRBV21-1 to TRBJ2-2; no DNA check was done on the table's D call, TRBD1. TRBV21-1 is termed a pseudogene. The CDR3 contains 19 residues. In nucleotides, the CDR3 is TGTGCCAGCACCTTATTTATCAGGGGGGCGATACCGAACACCGGGGAGCTGTTTTTT. Translation: CASTLFIRGAIPNTGELFF.

The chain combines TRBV5-1 with TRBJ1-2; D unresolved. The CDR3 has 14 residues. V dropped 4 bases and J dropped 8 bases, with 18 bases sitting between them. The germline V gene has CDR1 SGHRS and CDR2 YFSETQ. The CDR3 sequence is CASSPRTFRAGYTF. The CDR3, as DNA: TGCGCCAGCAGCCCCCGAACTTTTCGCGCGGGCTACACCTTC.

The chain has TRBV2 and TRBJ1-2; D gene ambiguous. The CDR3 contains 13 residues. In germline, CDR1 is SNHLY, CDR2 FYNNEI. With 3 bases removed from V and 2 bases from J, the gap between germline ends came to 7 bases. The DNA for the CDR3 is TGTGCCAGCAGTGACATACAAAACTATGGCTACACCTTC. Translated: CASSDIQNYGYTF.

CDR3 bases: TGTGCCAGCAAGGGGCGGTTAAGCACAGATACGCAGTATTTT. It encodes CASKGRLSTDTQYF. V usage is TRBV9 and J usage is TRBJ2-3; maybe TRBD1 (5 bases). Per the germline V gene, CDR1 is SGDLS and CDR2 is YYNGEE. CDR3 length: 14 amino acids. V was cut by 6 bases and J by 0 bases, with 11 bases left in between.

The chain uses TRBV7-9 and TRBJ1-6; TRBD1 might be the D (5 bases). Germline assignment: CDR1 SEHNR and CDR2 FQNEAQ (reference sequence). Trimming stripped 3 bases from V and 5 bases from J, with 11 bases between. The CDR3 extends over 15 amino acids. The CDR3 nucleotides read TGTGCCAGCAGCTTCCGGGGGACGGATAATTCACCCCTCCACTTT. Protein: CASSFRGTDNSPLHF.

The V gene is TRBV5-1, the J gene TRBJ2-2; the D gene is possibly TRBD1 (5 bases). V was trimmed by 0 bases and J by 5 bases, leaving 11 bases between them. CDR1 is SGHRS and CDR2 is YFSETQ in the germline V gene. This CDR3 has 15 amino acids. CDR3 sequence reads: CASSLGGAWTGELFF. As DNA, the CDR3 is TGCGCCAGCAGCTTGGGTGGGGCTTGGACCGGGGAGCTGTTTTTT.

The rearrangement joins TRBV14 to TRBJ1-1; no definite D call. Between the trimmed V and J ends, which lost 0 bases and 0 bases, there was a span of 17 bases. The CDR3 runs 18 residues. CDR1 is SGHDN, CDR2 FVKESK, per germline. CDR3 region: CASSQDRRGTGMNTEAFF. The CDR3 bases are TGTGCCAGCAGCCAAGATAGGCGGGGAACGGGGATGAACACTGAAGCTTTCTTT.

The chain joins TRBV7-9 to TRBJ1-2; D unresolved. V was clipped by 1 base and J by 7 bases, with 7 bases between them. The CDR3 runs to 12 residues. The germline gives CDR1 SEHNR, CDR2 FQNEAQ (reference sequence). As DNA, the CDR3 is TGTGCCAGCAGCTTAGAGGCAGTTGGCTACACCTTC. Protein sequence: CASSLEAVGYTF.

This clone was seen a handful of times. The V and J genes are TRBV5-1 and TRBJ2-7; D gene ambiguous. V gave up 0 bases and J gave up 6 bases, with 13 bases separating them. The CDR3 is 14 amino acids. Germline assignment: CDR1 SGHRS and CDR2 YFSETQ. This CDR3 is CASSLGWDRGEQYF. The CDR3, as DNA: TGCGCCAGCAGCTTGGGGTGGGATCGCGGCGAGCAGTACTTC.

The V and J genes are TRBV5-1 and TRBJ2-3; 10 bases are shared with TRBD2. The CDR3 covers 18 residues. The trim removed 4 bases at V and 0 bases at J, leaving 11 bases unmatched. Germline values: CDR1 SGHRS, CDR2 YFSETQ. CDR3 region: CASSPRTSGGGSTDTQYF. For the CDR3, the DNA is TGCGCCAGCAGCCCTCGGACTAGCGGAGGGGGGAGCACAGATACGCAGTATTTT.

The chain employs TRBV19 and TRBJ1-5; D is ambiguous. V dropped 4 bases and J dropped 0 bases, with 16 bases sitting between them. Germline V lookup: CDR1 LNHDA, CDR2 SQIVND (reference sequence). The CDR3 has 17 residues. DNA for the CDR3: TGTGCCAGTAGTAATCCACCGGGGAGCTATAGCAATCAGCCCCAGCATTTT. Encoded protein: CASSNPPGSYSNQPQHF.